This TCR beta chain was captured by sequencing in a study of Graves' ophthalmopathy and Graves' hyperthyroidism. Amplified material comprised TCR beta CDR3 regions derived from RNA transcripts. HTBI primers primed a first-round RT-PCR, and a second-round multiplex PCR followed. A single record per CDR3 protein comes from TCRdb applying MiXCR to the multiplex PCR reads. The sample consists of roughly 50,000 distinct CDR3 sequences, about 50% of them appearing once. After removal of 2 bases from V and 2 bases from J, the junction contained 2 bases not matched to a gene. CDR3 size: 15 residues. Per the germline V gene, CDR1 is SNHLY and CDR2 is FYNNEI.

The source of this sequence is an adult man with Graves' ophthalmopathy. What was sequenced was peripheral blood. The gene calls are TRBV2 and TRBJ2-1, with TRBD2 matching 8 bases. CDR3 nucleotide sequence: TGTGCCAGCAGTGAATTAGCGGGACCCTACAATGAGCAGTTCTTC. This encodes CASSELAGPYNEQFF.